This entry describes one T cell receptor (beta chain). The data are from a study of blood T cell repertoires in COVID-19. Only in-frame clones appear in the TCRdb table, and some are missing; sequencing was by immunoSEQ multiplex PCR. Among roughly 220,000 clones listed, 80% to 90% were seen once. Those who participated ranged in age from roughly 18 to 90 years and resided in about two dozen US areas. From germline, CDR1 is SGHTA and CDR2 FQGTGA. V dropped 5 bases and J dropped 2 bases, with 14 bases sitting between them. The CDR3 runs to 15 residues. The sample was PBMCs or T cells enriched from blood (not recorded which). The chain uses TRBV7-3 and TRBJ2-3, with a possible D match to TRBD2 (6 bases). The sequence derives from a woman in her forties with acute COVID-19. The CDR3: CASSPVGGYTDTQYF. The CDR3 nucleotides read TGTGCCAGCAGCCCAGTGGGAGGTTACACAGATACGCAGTATTTT.